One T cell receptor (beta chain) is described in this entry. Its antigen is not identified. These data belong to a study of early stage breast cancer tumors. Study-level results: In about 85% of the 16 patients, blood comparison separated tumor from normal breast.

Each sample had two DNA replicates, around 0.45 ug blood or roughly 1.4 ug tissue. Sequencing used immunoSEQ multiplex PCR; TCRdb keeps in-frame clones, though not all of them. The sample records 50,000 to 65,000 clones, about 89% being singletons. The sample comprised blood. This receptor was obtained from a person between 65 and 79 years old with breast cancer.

As DNA, the CDR3 is TGTGCCTGGAGACTGGACAGGTTCTACGAGCAGTACTTC. Its translation is CAWRLDRFYEQYF. V usage is TRBV30 and J usage is TRBJ2-7, with 7 bases identical to TRBD1. V trimming: 3 bases; J trimming: 3 bases; junction bases outside the gene matches: 5. CDR1 is GTSNPN, CDR2 SVGIG, per germline (reference sequence). The CDR3 runs to 13 residues.